This T cell receptor (beta chain) stems from a study of beta chain features in type 1 diabetes listed by TCRdb under 2018. Looking at the study overall: Patients and healthy donors did not differ in mean age, gender distribution, total cell number or subset yield. A total of some 110 million sorted cells were examined across all samples, and a strong correlation was observed between cell number per subset and RNA yield. The study compared the TCRB repertoires of sorted circulating CD4+ T cell subsets in recently diagnosed type 1 diabetes patients with those in matched healthy donors. Regulatory and stem cell-like memory subsets were isolated from only 8 patients and roughly eight healthy donors, whereas naive and central memory subsets came from all 30 or so donors. What the study reported, not specific to this receptor: A moderate but significant shortening of TCRB CDR3 length was observed in type 1 diabetes patients in all four CD4+ subsets. Sequencing cDNA rather than genomic DNA could over-represent highly expressing activated cells, although activation and CD3 levels did not differ between groups. Because the HLA sub-analyses included only small numbers of individuals, any influence of HLA type on TCRB rearrangement was left unresolved. Fewer insertions and more nucleotide deletions at VDJ recombination sites were observed in patients with type 1 diabetes, implying thymic rearrangement abnormalities. PCR may preferentially amplify shorter templates, but because patient and control samples were amplified and corrected together, any resulting skew would affect both groups equally. Naive, central memory and regulatory TCRB repertoires appeared more similar among patients than among healthy donors.

The germline V and J ends show losses of 2 bases and 7 bases respectively, and no gene match explains 7 bases of the junction. Measured from the cysteine to the phenylalanine, the CDR3 is 14 residues long. Here the CDR3 DNA is all that survives: 42 bases in frame from base 1. Taken from the germline V gene, the CDR1 and CDR2 loops are MNHEY and SVGAGI. The entire isolated RNA was reverse transcribed using the High Capacity cDNA Reverse Transcription Kit, and thus expressed TCRB transcripts were sequenced. Deep immunoSEQ sequencing was performed on naive, central memory and regulatory T cell samples, with an average of roughly 3.5 million total reads per sample. Sorted cells were lysed in RLT buffer and RNA was extracted with DNase-treated RNeasy Micro or Mini kits, depending on cell number. Each cell subset was processed separately to prevent cross-contamination, with patient and healthy donor samples processed together. The immunoSEQ multiplex PCR was used to amplify TCRB sequences from cDNA, generating 87-bp fragments that spanned the CDR3 region. The amplicons were sequenced using the Illumina HiSeq platform. The authors' pipeline ran thus. PCR bias was corrected computationally using synthetic template baselines, and reads within Hamming distance 2 were collapsed, with unmergeable singletons discarded. Reads were aligned against IMGT so that V, D and J genes, CDR3 length and insertions or deletions at six rearrangement sites could be assigned. Within each subset, clonotype counts were normalized to sorted cell number, and only after that were true diversity and Gini coefficients computed with the tcR R package. The overlap coefficient, calculated on TCRB nucleotide sequences, was used to quantify repertoire sharing. As a proxy for the pre-selection repertoire, out-of-frame TCRB sequences from naive cells were analyzed. The immuneACCESS repertoire file appears here via TCRdb, limited to in-frame rearrangements. These files lack a portion of the clones; in checked studies, under half of the deficit traces to unresolved V genes, and the cause of the others is not known. V and J calls and clone size are as listed in that table; D and trimming were resolved from the DNA. Present in this sample are approximately 250,000 clones, more than 9% of which were seen just once. Around 0.037% of the sample rests with the top ten.

About this clone itself: What this receptor recognizes is not known. The record has no base qualities; no much larger clone is one base away.

Each donor gave one peripheral blood draw, roughly 120 mL on average, collected into heparinised tubes. Naive, central memory, regulatory and stem cell-like memory CD4+ T cells were sorted on a BD FACSAria II using a panel including CD45RO, CCR7, CD25, CD127, CD95 and CD27. Every sorted population had a purity above 95%. Right away, PBMCs were isolated by Lymphoprep density gradient centrifugation and were stained directly, with no culture step. So that batch effects would be minimized, each experiment stained and sorted samples in pairs, pairing one healthy donor with one patient. The chain couples TRBV6-5 to TRBJ2-7, with 8 central nucleotides matching TRBD1. Source material: naive CD4+ T cells from blood. The cell subset or site tag for this specimen amounts to: true naive CD4+ T cells. This clonotype was obtained from a woman younger than 35 in good health. At the DNA level, the sequence is TGTGCCAGCAGTTACGCCCAGGGGGCAGGGGAGCAGTACTTC. Translated, it gives CASSYAQGAGEQYF.